These 7 T cell receptor beta chains were sequenced from one sample in a study of blood T cell repertoires in COVID-19. Assay used: immunoSEQ multiplex PCR; TCRdb lists only in-frame clones, some missing. This table holds some 250,000 clones, roughly nine tenths found once. The sample consisted of peripheral blood. All receptors derive from a man in his 60s with acute or convalescent COVID-19.

This clone was recorded only once. The chain is built from TRBV3-1 (or the pseudogene TRBV3-2) and TRBJ2-7, with 13 nucleotides matching TRBD2. There are 16 residues in the CDR3. Germline-derived CDR1 and CDR2 are LGHDT and YNNKEL (reference sequence). J lost 6 bases, V lost 2 bases, and 7 bases had no gene match. CDR3 in DNA: TGTGCCAGCAGCCAAAGAGGACTAGCGGGAGTGGGCGAGCAGTACTTC. Translation gives CASSQRGLAGVGEQYF.

V gene TRBV19 combines with J gene TRBJ2-4, with 9 positions matching TRBD1. V shed 0 bases, J shed 2 bases, and the junction held 2 bases outside the gene matches. This CDR3 has 16 amino acids. Germline CDR1 LNHDA, CDR2 SQIVND (reference sequence). CDR3 nucleotides: TGTGCCAGTAGTATAGATTACAGGGGGCCCAAAAACATTCAGTACTTC. The encoded protein is CASSIDYRGPKNIQYF.

This clone was seen once. V and J are TRBV9 and TRBJ1-2; D is perhaps TRBD1 (5 bases). Germline CDR1 is SGDLS and CDR2 is YYNGEE. V lost 4 bases and J lost 5, with 12 bases in between. This CDR3 has 13 residues. The CDR3 loop reads CASSTTDRYGYTF. CDR3 DNA: TGTGCCAGCAGCACAACCGACAGATATGGCTACACCTTC.

A few counts support this clone. CDR3 DNA: TGTGCCACCAGCAGGGGTGCGGAGCCCCAGCATTTT. Translating gives CATSRGAEPQHF. This chain uses TRBV15 with TRBJ1-5; D uncertain. From germline, CDR1 is LNHNV and CDR2 YYDKDF (reference sequence). V lost 3 bases and J 8 bases, leaving 8 bases between the germline ends. This CDR3 contains 12 residues.

This clone has only a few counts. The V and J genes are TRBV19 and TRBJ1-2, with 9 bases matching TRBD1. The V gene's germline CDR1 is LNHDA and CDR2 SQIVND (reference sequence). This CDR3 contains 17 residues. Unmatched junction bases numbered 17, after V lost 4 bases and J lost 8 bases. CDR3 DNA: TGTGCCAGTAGTACCACCGGGACAGGGATCCTATCTGGAGGCTACACCTTC. Translation: CASSTTGTGILSGGYTF. The variable domain in full, completed from reference TRBV19 and TRBJ1-2, reads DGGITQSPKYLFRKEGQNVTLSCEQNLNHDAMYWYRQDPGQGLRLIYYSQIVNDFQKGDIAEGYSVSREKKESFPLTVTSAQKNPTAFYLCASSTTGTGILSGGYTFGSGTRLTVV.

In this sample, this clone turned up a few times. Other DNA sequences in this sample translate to the same CDR3. The rearrangement joins TRBV19 to TRBJ2-6; 7 bases line up with TRBD1. Germline V gene data show CDR1 as LNHDA and CDR2 as SQIVND (reference sequence). The CDR3 runs 16 residues. Trimming cost V 3 bases and J 2 bases; bases outside gene matches: 4. The CDR3 protein is CASSMLDRAGANVLTF. The DNA for the CDR3 is TGTGCCAGTAGTATGCTAGACAGGGCTGGGGCCAACGTCCTGACTTTC.

The rearrangement links TRBV7-9 to TRBJ2-3; a possible D gene is TRBD1 (6 bases). This CDR3 is 17 amino acids long. Per the germline V gene, CDR1 is SEHNR and CDR2 is FQNEAQ (reference sequence). Trimming took 5 bases from V and 3 from J, leaving 21 bases between them. The CDR3 is CASSPSRTGRGTDTQYF. In DNA, the CDR3 is TGTGCCAGCAGCCCTAGCCGTACAGGGCGAGGGACAGATACGCAGTATTTT.